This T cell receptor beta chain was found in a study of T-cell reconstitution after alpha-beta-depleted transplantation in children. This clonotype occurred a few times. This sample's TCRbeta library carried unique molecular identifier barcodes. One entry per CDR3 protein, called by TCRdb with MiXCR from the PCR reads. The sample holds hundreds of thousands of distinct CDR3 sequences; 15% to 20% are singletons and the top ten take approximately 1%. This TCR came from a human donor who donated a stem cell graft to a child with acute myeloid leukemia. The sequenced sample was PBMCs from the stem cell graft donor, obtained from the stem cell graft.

The CDR3 nucleotides read TGTGCCAGCATGAATAGGGGATACGGCACCGGGGAGCTGTTTTTT. Amino acids: CASMNRGYGTGELFF. This chain uses TRBV27 with TRBJ2-2, with D perhaps TRBD1 (5 bases). The CDR3 covers 15 residues. Per the germline V gene, CDR1 is MNHEY and CDR2 is SMNVEV (reference sequence). Trimming left V 7 bases short and J 4 bases short, with 16 bases between.